The clone carrying this TCR beta chain appeared many times. In TCRdb, the PCR reads were re-called with MiXCR into one record per CDR3 protein. This repertoire shows 15,000 to 20,000 distinct CDR3 sequences, less than 55% found once; its top ten account for approximately 41%. V lost 8 bases to trimming and J lost 5 bases; unmatched junction nucleotides: 2. CDR3 length: 11 amino acids. The V gene's germline CDR1 is MNHEY and CDR2 SMNVEV (reference sequence). The sample comes from a study of tumor-infiltrating lymphocytes in oesophageal squamous cell carcinoma. The receptor comes from a female donor with esophageal squamous cell carcinoma. The sample taken for sequencing was blood. The chain uses TRBV27 and TRBJ2-5, with TRBD2 matching over 7 bases. CDR3 region: CASGGGETQYF. The CDR3 DNA sequence: TGTGCCAGCGGGGGGGGGGAGACCCAGTACTTC.